The 19 T cell receptor beta chains listed next were all sequenced from one sample in a study of regulatory T cells. No cognate antigen is known for these TCRs. The primer mix had 52 TRBV and 13 TRBJ primers. Here immunoSEQ multiplex PCR was the method, and the copy in TCRdb shows in-frame clones only, minus some. The sample has approximately 18,000 clones, 84% seen once. General study points: Hydrophobic residues at CDR3 positions 6 and 7 were enriched in conventional CD4+ T cells of CD3G-deficient patients.

The specimen sequenced was conventional CD4+ T cells sorted from blood. The receptors come from a person in their thirties with CD3G deficiency.

This clone was counted a few times. The V call is TRBV10-3, the J call TRBJ2-3, with D uncertain. Germline V lookup: CDR1 ENHRY, CDR2 SYGVKD. V dropped 0 bases and J dropped 8 bases, with 18 bases sitting between them. The CDR3 has 16 amino acids. The DNA for the CDR3 is TGTGCCATCAGTGAGTCGATTGGCGGTATCCGTGGTACGCAGTATTTT. It specifies CAISESIGGIRGTQYF.

The gene calls are TRBV6-1 and TRBJ2-1; D may match TRBD1 or TRBD2 (6 bases each). There are 16 residues in the CDR3. The V end lost 4 bases, the J end lost 0 bases, and 13 bases lay between the germline ends. Germline V CDR1 and CDR2: MNHNS, SASEGT. CDR3 region: CASSGVRGPSYNEQFF. Written as DNA, the CDR3 is TGTGCCAGCAGTGGAGTCCGGGGGCCCTCCTACAATGAGCAGTTCTTC.

This clone was counted once. The V and J genes are TRBV6-1 and TRBJ1-1; tentative D call: TRBD1 (5 bases). The V end lost 7 bases, the J end lost 1 base, and 13 bases lay between the germline ends. The CDR3 runs 14 residues. Germline assignment: CDR1 MNHNS and CDR2 SASEGT. DNA of the CDR3: TGTGCCAGCACCCTTCTAACAGGGAACACTGAAGCTTTCTTT. This gives the protein CASTLLTGNTEAFF.

The CDR3 loop reads CASKGGNNEQFF. The CDR3 DNA reads as TGCGCCAGCAAGGGCGGAAACAATGAGCAGTTCTTC. J is TRBJ2-1 and V is TRBV5-1; no definite D call. The V end was cut by 6 bases, the J end by 5 bases, with 9 bases between. Germline V gene sequence: CDR1 SGHRS, CDR2 YFSETQ. This CDR3 is 12 amino acids long.

The chain combines TRBV28 with TRBJ1-4; possible D gene TRBD1, 6 bases. There are 15 residues in the CDR3. Per the germline V gene, CDR1 is MDHEN and CDR2 is SYDVKM. Deletions cut 5 bases from V and 5 bases from J, with 15 bases between. This CDR3 reads CASSTAGRGNEKLFF. CDR3 sequence (DNA): TGTGCCAGCAGTACGGCAGGAAGGGGGAATGAAAAACTGTTTTTT.

This clone came up a few times. This chain links TRBV5-1 with TRBJ1-1; D is possibly TRBD1 (5 bases). The V gene lost 4 bases and the J gene lost 7 bases, with 14 bases spanning the gap. Germline V gene data show CDR1 as SGHRS and CDR2 as YFSETQ. The CDR3 is made up of 13 amino acids. DNA for the CDR3: TGCGCCAGCAGCCATTCCCTAGGGGTTGAAGCTTTCTTT. Amino acids: CASSHSLGVEAFF.

The chain has TRBV5-1 and TRBJ2-1, with TRBD2 matching over 14 bases. The V gene end was trimmed by 0 bases and the J gene end by 9 bases; junction bases not matched to a gene: 5. CDR1 and CDR2 from the germline V gene are SGHRS and YFSETQ. The CDR3 sequence is 16 residues long. The CDR3 loop reads CASSLGGTSGRIEQFF. The CDR3 DNA sequence: TGCGCCAGCAGCTTGGGAGGGACTAGCGGGAGAATTGAGCAGTTCTTC. The full variable domain, with the rest looked up from reference TRBV5-1 and TRBJ2-1, is KAGVTQTPRYLIKTRGQQVTLSCSPISGHRSVSWYQQTPGQGLQFLFEYFSETQRNKGNFPGRFSGRQFSNSRSEMNVSTLELGDSALYLCASSLGGTSGRIEQFFGPGTRLTVL.

This chain connects TRBV30 to TRBJ2-7; tentative D call: TRBD2 (5 bases). Germline V gives CDR1 GTSNPN, CDR2 SVGIG (reference sequence). This CDR3 has 14 amino acids. Trimming took off 2 bases at V and 2 bases at J, with 13 bases between the two ends. CDR3 bases: TGTGCCTGGAGTTCGAATGGACTTACCTACGAGCAGTACTTC. Residues: CAWSSNGLTYEQYF. The variable domain in full, with the rest retrieved from reference TRBV30 and TRBJ2-7, is SQTIHQWPATLVQPVGSPLSLECTVEGTSNPNLYWYRQAAGRGLQLLFYSVGIGQISSEVPQNLSASRPQDRQFILSSKKLLLSDSGFYLCAWSSNGLTYEQYFGPGTRLTVT.

The chain links TRBV6-1 to TRBJ2-7; either TRBD1 or TRBD2 may supply D (5 bases each). The CDR3 contains 14 residues. The germline V and J ends were trimmed by 6 bases and 3 bases, with 15 bases remaining between them. Germline V gene data show CDR1 as MNHNS and CDR2 as SASEGT. CDR3 region: CASRGSGAHYEQYF. The CDR3 DNA reads as TGTGCCAGCAGGGGATCCGGGGCCCACTACGAGCAGTACTTC.

A few counts support this clone. The V gene is TRBV6-1, the J gene TRBJ2-7; D is perhaps TRBD1 (6 bases). The CDR3 covers 14 residues. Germline values: CDR1 MNHNS, CDR2 SASEGT. Between the trimmed V and J ends, which lost 1 base and 1 base, there was a span of 8 bases. CDR3 in amino acids: CASSEGGHSYEQYF. The CDR3 nucleotides read TGTGCCAGCAGTGAAGGGGGACATTCCTACGAGCAGTACTTC.

The chain is built from TRBV11-2 and TRBJ1-6; tentatively, D is TRBD1 (5 bases). The germline gives CDR1 SGHAT, CDR2 FQNNGV. The ends were cut back, 1 base at V and 14 bases at J, with 12 bases in the middle. The CDR3 sequence is 13 residues long. The CDR3 DNA is TGTGCCAGCAGCTTAGGACGCTCGGGGGCCCTCCACTTT. Protein: CASSLGRSGALHF.

The chain couples TRBV28 to TRBJ1-3, with a weak D call TRBD1 (5 bases). Trimming removed 4 bases at V and 4 bases at J, with 23 bases between. CDR3 length: 18 residues. Per the germline V gene, CDR1 is MDHEN and CDR2 is SYDVKM. The CDR3 coding sequence is TGTGCCAGCAGTTCCGGGGCCAAAAGGCTCGTCTGGGGAAACACCATATATTTT. It translates to CASSSGAKRLVWGNTIYF.

The chain has TRBV19 and TRBJ2-6; no definite D call. The V gene's germline CDR1 is LNHDA and CDR2 SQIVND (reference sequence). Trimming left V 6 bases short and J 4 bases short, with 10 bases between. This CDR3 has 14 amino acids. DNA of the CDR3: TGTGCCAGTAGCCCGAGGCAGGGGGCCAACGTCCTGACTTTC. Translating it yields CASSPRQGANVLTF.

This sequence joins TRBV6-1 and TRBJ1-1; D gene uncertain. Trimming left V 6 bases short and J 4 bases short, with 12 bases between. Germline loops: CDR1 MNHNS, CDR2 SASEGT. The CDR3 loop spans 13 amino acids. The CDR3 coding sequence is TGTGCCAGCAGCCGGGTCTTCCCCACTGAAGCTTTCTTT. Encoded protein: CASSRVFPTEAFF.

CDR3 in amino acids: CASSPRELAGVIEQFF. CDR3 nucleotide sequence: TGTGCCAGCTCACCACGGGAACTAGCGGGAGTAATAGAGCAGTTCTTC. V and J are TRBV18 and TRBJ2-1; 11 nucleotides match TRBD2. Looked up from germline, CDR1 is KGHSH and CDR2 is LQKENI. The CDR3 extends over 16 amino acids. Unmatched junction bases numbered 9, after V lost 1 base and J lost 10 bases.

Here the CDR3 DNA reads TGTGCCATCAGTGAAGGGCAGGGGAGCGTCGAGCAGTACTTC. Protein sequence: CAISEGQGSVEQYF. V and J are TRBV10-3 and TRBJ2-7; TRBD1 is a possible D gene (6 bases). The V gene's germline CDR1 is ENHRY and CDR2 SYGVKD. The CDR3 contains 14 residues. Trimming cost V 3 bases and J 6 bases, with 15 bases left between them.

This clone showed up just once. V gene TRBV5-1 combines with J gene TRBJ1-1; tentatively, D is TRBD1 (5 bases). Trimming took off 4 bases at V and 4 bases at J, with 14 bases between the two ends. Germline CDR1 SGHRS, CDR2 YFSETQ. The CDR3 is made up of 14 amino acids. The CDR3 region is CASSLKGIATEAFF. The CDR3 DNA reads TGCGCCAGCAGCCTCAAGGGGATCGCCACTGAAGCTTTCTTT.

This clone was observed once. J is TRBJ1-5 and V is TRBV19, with TRBD1 as a possible D gene (6 bases). Germline V lookup: CDR1 LNHDA, CDR2 SQIVND (reference sequence). V was pared by 5 bases and J by 2 bases, with 19 bases between. The CDR3 is 17 residues long. As DNA, the CDR3 is TGTGCCAGTAGTTTGCCCCAGGGGACTCCGGGCAATCAGCCCCAGCATTTT. Residues: CASSLPQGTPGNQPQHF.

The rearrangement joins TRBV28 to TRBJ2-5, with 9 bases matching TRBD1. The J call may be wrong; the DNA end is better matched by TRBJ2-7. CDR1 and CDR2 from the germline V gene are MDHEN and SYDVKM. CDR3 length: 18 residues. As DNA, the CDR3 is TGTGCCAGCAGCGGAACCTACAGGGGGCGCCGGTTCTACTACGAGCAGTACTTC. Translating gives CASSGTYRGRRFYYEQYF.